A single sample gave rise to the 13 T cell receptor beta chains below, sequenced in a study of PD-1 blockade in classical Hodgkin lymphoma. Assay used: immunoSEQ multiplex PCR; TCRdb lists only in-frame clones, some missing. The sample comprises 25,000 to 35,000 clones, 88% of which are singletons, and roughly 1.2% rests with the top ten. Time point indicated: newly diagnosed, previously untreated cHL patient sample. Isolation of CD4+ T cells from thawed PBMCs was performed by magnetic negative selection. Sequenced input: CD4+ T cells from blood. These receptors were collected from a human donor with classical Hodgkin lymphoma.

V is TRBV7-9 and J is TRBJ2-1; 8 positions match TRBD2. The CDR3 consists of 15 residues. Trimming at V came to 4 bases and at J to 5 bases, leaving 7 bases not matched to a gene. From germline, CDR1 is SEHNR and CDR2 FQNEAQ (reference sequence). CDR3 residues: CASSSMTSVHNEQFF. As DNA, the CDR3 is TGTGCCAGCAGCTCAATGACTAGCGTTCACAATGAGCAGTTCTTC.

A word on this clone: One junction end does not reproduce the germline sequence, and a read error may be involved. The rearrangement links TRBV6-5 to TRBJ1-1; the D is unclear. CDR3 size: 11 residues. CDR1 MNHEY and CDR2 SVGAGI come from the germline V gene. The CDR3 region has the DNA TGTGCCAGCCAAACCGGGCCGAGGGTGTCATTT. Translated: CASQTGPRVSF.

The CDR3 sequence: CASSLGWGSNTGELFF. The CDR3 nucleotides are TGTGCCAGCAGTTTAGGGTGGGGTTCGAACACCGGGGAGCTGTTTTTT. The chain has TRBV27 and TRBJ2-2, with D unresolved. Trimming stripped 2 bases from V and 0 bases from J, with 10 bases between. The germline gives CDR1 MNHEY, CDR2 SMNVEV (reference sequence). The CDR3 is made up of 16 amino acids.

This clone was recorded a few times. V gene TRBV9 combines with J gene TRBJ1-1; D unresolved. The ends were cut back, 4 bases at V and 4 bases at J, with 11 bases in the middle. CDR3 length: 13 amino acids. CDR1 is SGDLS, CDR2 YYNGEE, per germline. The CDR3 here is CASSTGLSTEAFF. The CDR3 DNA reads TGTGCCAGCAGCACGGGCCTCTCCACTGAAGCTTTCTTT.

This chain joins TRBV5-3 and TRBJ1-2, with unresolved D. TRBV5-3 is an ORF, with its function uncertain. Trimming removed 0 bases from V and 4 bases from J, with 13 bases in between. The CDR3 runs to 15 residues. CDR3 nucleotide sequence: TGTGCCAGAAGCTTGGAGGCAGTTCCGCCCTATGGCTACACCTTC. It translates to CARSLEAVPPYGYTF.

This clone was picked up a small number of times. V gene TRBV2 combines with J gene TRBJ2-2; no clear D. The CDR3 is made up of 12 amino acids. Per the germline V gene, CDR1 is SNHLY and CDR2 is FYNNEI. Trimming took off 4 bases at V and 6 bases at J, with 6 bases between the two ends. DNA for the CDR3: TGTGCCAGCAGTGGCTGGCCCGGGGAGCTGTTTTTT. Translating it yields CASSGWPGELFF. The variable domain in full, with the rest retrieved from reference TRBV2 and TRBJ2-2, is EPEVTQTPSHQVTQMGQEVILRCVPISNHLYFYWYRQILGQKVEFLVSFYNNEISEKSEIFDDQFSVERPDGSNFTLKIRSTKLEDSAMYFCASSGWPGELFFGEGSRLTVL.

This chain links TRBV19 with TRBJ2-3; D may be TRBD1 (5 bases). With 6 bases removed from V and 1 base from J, the gap between germline ends came to 14 bases. From germline, CDR1 is LNHDA and CDR2 SQIVND (reference sequence). The CDR3 spans 15 residues. The CDR3 DNA reads TGTGCCAGTAGCGGAGAGACAGTAGGCACAGATACGCAGTATTTT. Residues: CASSGETVGTDTQYF. The complete variable domain, with remaining parts taken from reference TRBV19 and TRBJ2-3, reads DGGITQSPKYLFRKEGQNVTLSCEQNLNHDAMYWYRQDPGQGLRLIYYSQIVNDFQKGDIAEGYSVSREKKESFPLTVTSAQKNPTAFYLCASSGETVGTDTQYFGPGTRLTVL.

The V gene is TRBV14, the J gene TRBJ2-1; D unresolved. V gave up 1 base and J gave up 7 bases, with 8 bases separating them. CDR1 SGHDN and CDR2 FVKESK come from the germline V gene. CDR3 length equals 13 residues. CDR3: CASSQVGRNEQFF. CDR3 DNA: TGTGCCAGCAGCCAAGTAGGCCGGAATGAGCAGTTCTTC.

The chain links TRBV28 to TRBJ1-2, with 9 bases aligning to TRBD1. CDR1 is MDHEN, CDR2 SYDVKM, per germline. This CDR3 has 12 amino acids. V trimming: 11 bases; J trimming: 10 bases; junction bases outside the gene matches: 11. Written as DNA, the CDR3 is TGTGCCTACAGGGGGCGCCGTTCACTCTACACCTTC. Translation gives CAYRGRRSLYTF.

The CDR3 reads CASRSSRGSSYNEQFF. The CDR3 DNA sequence: TGTGCCAGCAGGTCTTCACGCGGAAGCTCCTACAATGAGCAGTTCTTC. V usage is TRBV7-2 and J usage is TRBJ2-1, with D unresolved. Germline CDR1 reads SGHTA; CDR2 reads FQGNSA. CDR3 size: 16 residues. The V and J ends lost 6 bases and 0 bases respectively, with 15 bases between them.

The chain combines TRBV5-4 with TRBJ2-5; D may correspond to TRBD1 or TRBD2 (5 bases each). The length of the CDR3 is 14 residues. Germline V CDR1 and CDR2: SGHNT, YYREEE (reference sequence). Trimming shortened V by 4 bases and J by 5 bases, and 15 bases separated the two germline ends. The CDR3 sequence: CASSGPGTPETQYF. The CDR3 DNA sequence: TGTGCCAGCAGCGGGCCCGGGACGCCTGAGACCCAGTACTTC. Together with reference TRBV5-4 and TRBJ2-5, the CDR3 gives the full variable domain: ETGVTQSPTHLIKTRGQQVTLRCSSQSGHNTVSWYQQALGQGPQFIFQYYREEENGRGNFPPRFSGLQFPNYSSELNVNALELDDSALYLCASSGPGTPETQYFGPGTRLLVL.

The genes are TRBV7-9 and TRBJ1-6; D might be TRBD1 (6 bases). Trimming took off 3 bases at V and 7 bases at J, with 13 bases between the two ends. This CDR3 contains 15 residues. In germline, CDR1 is SEHNR, CDR2 FQNEAQ (reference sequence). This CDR3 reads CASSFAGEGNSPLHF. DNA for the CDR3: TGTGCCAGCAGCTTCGCAGGGGAAGGGAATTCACCCCTCCACTTT.

The chain links TRBV7-2 to TRBJ2-1, with 7 bases that match TRBD2. This CDR3 comprises 14 residues. V lost 0 bases and J lost 6; bases outside the gene matches: 2. Germline V CDR1 and CDR2: SGHTA, FQGNSA. The CDR3 loop reads CASSLATGGNEQFF. Written as DNA, the CDR3 is TGTGCCAGCAGCTTAGCCACGGGGGGCAATGAGCAGTTCTTC.